The rows below give T cell receptor beta chains drawn from one sample of a study of cytomegalovirus exposure and HLA in healthy donors. The assay was immunoSEQ multiplex PCR, and TCRdb's table has in-frame clones only and misses some. The data show about 200,000 clones, roughly 80% seen once. Source material: PBMCs. The receptor source for this set is a male donor in good health and CMV-seronegative. Each CDR3 is given with its conserved first and last residue. The order of the fields is J gene, V gene, D gene, CDR3 length, clone size, CDR3 DNA, CDR3 protein. A D gene is named only where the DNA matches it firmly. Some rows mark clone size as missing; the rest say once, few, many or name a class of expanded clone.

TRBJ1-4 | TRBV9 | NA | 15 | NA | TGTGCCAGCAGCGTAGCCGAGGCAGTTCAATCAGAACTGTTTTTT | CASSVAEAVQSELFF
TRBJ1-1 | TRBV19 | NA | 16 | NA | TGTGCCAGTGGATCCGGGAAGTCTATTCGGAACACTGAAGCTTTCTTT | CASGSGKSIRNTEAFF
TRBJ2-3 | TRBV9 | TRBD1 | 16 | NA | TGTGCCAGCAGCTCCGACCGGGACAGGTCCACAGATACGCAGTATTTT | CASSSDRDRSTDTQYF
TRBJ2-7 | TRBV7-6 | TRBD2 | 13 | few | TGTGCCAGCAGCCCCGGGGGGTCGGGCGAGCAGTACTTC | CASSPGGSGEQYF
TRBJ2-2 | TRBV11-3 | TRBD2 | 13 | once | TGTGCCAGCAGCCCCAGCGGGGCCGGGGAGCTGTTTTTT | CASSPSGAGELFF
TRBJ2-7 | TRBV5-8 | TRBD1 | 15 | NA | TGTGCCAGCAGCTTGGGACAGGGGGCAAACTACGAGCAGTACTTC | CASSLGQGANYEQYF
TRBJ1-4 | TRBV30 | TRBD1 | 15 | NA | TGTGCCTGGAGTCCCGGGACAGGGTTGAGTGAAAAACTGTTTTTT | CAWSPGTGLSEKLFF
TRBJ2-7 | TRBV2 | NA | 15 | few | TGTGCCAGCAGTGGCGTTTCAGGCAGGGCGTACGAGCAGTACTTC | CASSGVSGRAYEQYF
TRBJ2-6 | TRBV6-7 | NA | 18 | NA | TGTGCCAGCAGTTACGTCCGCGGGCTTAACTCTGGGGCCAACGTCCTGACTTTC | CASSYVRGLNSGANVLTF
TRBJ2-5 | TRBV5-1 | NA | 15 | NA | TGCGCCAGCAGCTTGGCCGGTCTAATCCAAGAGACCCAGTACTTC | CASSLAGLIQETQYF
TRBJ2-3 | TRBV19 | NA | 14 | NA | TGTGCCAGTAGTATGGGAGCGGACACAGATACGCAGTATTTT | CASSMGADTDTQYF
TRBJ2-7 | TRBV15 | NA | 13 | NA | TGTGCCACCAGCATGGACAACTCCTACGAGCAGTACTTC | CATSMDNSYEQYF
TRBJ2-7 | TRBV30 | NA | 12 | NA | TGTGCCTGGAGTTCACGGGGCTACGAGCAGTACTTC | CAWSSRGYEQYF
TRBJ1-1 | TRBV5-1 | TRBD1 | 15 | NA | TGCGCCAGCAGCGCTGGACAGGGACGGAACACTGAAGCTTTCTTT | CASSAGQGRNTEAFF
TRBJ2-1 | TRBV6-5 | TRBD2 | 14 | NA | TGTGCCAGCAGAGCACCCGGGACTAGTGTCCGTCTGTTCTTC | CASRAPGTSVRLFF
TRBJ2-2 | TRBV23-1 | NA | 14 | once | TGCGCCAGCAGTCCTCACAGGCGCACCGGGGAGCTGTTTTTT | CASSPHRRTGELFF
TRBJ1-2 | TRBV4-1 | NA | 14 | NA | TGCGCCAGCAGCCAAGTCGGGGGAACCTATGGCTACACCTTC | CASSQVGGTYGYTF
TRBJ2-1 | TRBV7-9 | NA | 14 | NA | TGTGCCAGCAGCTTAGATGCTAGCTACAATGAGCAGTTCTTC | CASSLDASYNEQFF
TRBJ2-7 | TRBV25-1 | TRBD1 | 12 | NA | TGTGCCAGCAGTGAGACTACCGGGACAGCCTACTTC | CASSETTGTAYF
TRBJ2-7 | TRBV7-3 | TRBD2 | 17 | NA | TGTGCCAGCAGCGGATGGTCCCTAGCGGGAGGGCCACACGAGCAGTACTTC | CASSGWSLAGGPHEQYF
TRBJ1-4 | TRBV7-2 | NA | 19 | once | TGTGCCAGCAGCTTAGAGGTCCGCGGGTATGGGATGTCGCAGGAAAAACTGTTTTTT | CASSLEVRGYGMSQEKLFF
TRBJ2-7 | TRBV6-1 | NA | 14 | NA | TGTGCCAGCAGTCGACAGGTTGTGGGCTACGAGCAGTACTTC | CASSRQVVGYEQYF
TRBJ1-2 | TRBV30 | TRBD1 | 13 | few | TGTGCCTGGAGCCGGGACAGGCCCCGTGGCTACACCTTC | CAWSRDRPRGYTF
TRBJ2-3 | TRBV5-1 | NA | 13 | NA | TGCGCCAGCAGCTCCGAGGTCGCAGATACGCAGTATTTT | CASSSEVADTQYF
TRBJ1-2 | TRBV18 | TRBD1 | 17 | NA | TGTGCCAGCTCACCAAGCCCCGGGACAGGGGAGGGCTATGGCTACACCTTC | CASSPSPGTGEGYGYTF
TRBJ2-7 | TRBV5-1 | TRBD2 | 15 | NA | TGCGCCAGCAGCTTAACTAGCGGGAGTGGTAACGAGCAGTACTTC | CASSLTSGSGNEQYF
TRBJ2-7 | TRBV2 | TRBD2 | 14 | NA | TGTGCCAGCAGCAGGACTAGCCACTCCTACGAGCAGTACTTC | CASSRTSHSYEQYF
TRBJ1-2 | TRBV9 | NA | 11 | once | TGTGCCAGCACTTACCGAGATGGCTACACCTTC | CASTYRDGYTF
TRBJ2-7 | TRBV18 | TRBD1 | 16 | NA | TGTGCCAGCTCACCGAAAACCGGGACAGGGAGGAACGAGCAGTACTTC | CASSPKTGTGRNEQYF